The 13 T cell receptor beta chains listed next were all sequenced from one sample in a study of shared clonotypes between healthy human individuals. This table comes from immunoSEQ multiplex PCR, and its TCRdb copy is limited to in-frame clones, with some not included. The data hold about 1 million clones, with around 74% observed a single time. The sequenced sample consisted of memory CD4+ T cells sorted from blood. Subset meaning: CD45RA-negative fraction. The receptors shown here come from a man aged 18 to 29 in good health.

The DNA for the CDR3 is TGTGCCAGCAGCCAAGTTCTCCAGAGCAATCAGCCCCAGCATTTT. It is translated as CASSQVLQSNQPQHF. The chain recombines TRBV4-2 with TRBJ1-5; D is undetermined. The CDR3 totals 15 residues. Germline CDR1 and CDR2: LGHNA and YNFKEQ. V dropped 1 base and J dropped 1 base, with 8 bases sitting between them.

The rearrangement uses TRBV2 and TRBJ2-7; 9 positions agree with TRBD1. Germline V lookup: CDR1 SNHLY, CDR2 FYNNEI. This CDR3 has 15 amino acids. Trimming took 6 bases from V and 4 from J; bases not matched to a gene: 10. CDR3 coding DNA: TGTGCCAGCAGCGAGCAGGGACAGGGTTTTTACGAGCAGTACTTC. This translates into CASSEQGQGFYEQYF.

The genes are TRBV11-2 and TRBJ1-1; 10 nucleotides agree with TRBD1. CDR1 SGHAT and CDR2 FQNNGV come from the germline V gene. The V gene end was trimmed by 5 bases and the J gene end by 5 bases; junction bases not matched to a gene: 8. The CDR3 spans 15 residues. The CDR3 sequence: CASSLTDRGTTEAFF. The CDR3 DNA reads TGTGCCAGCAGCCTAACGGACAGGGGGACTACTGAAGCTTTCTTT.

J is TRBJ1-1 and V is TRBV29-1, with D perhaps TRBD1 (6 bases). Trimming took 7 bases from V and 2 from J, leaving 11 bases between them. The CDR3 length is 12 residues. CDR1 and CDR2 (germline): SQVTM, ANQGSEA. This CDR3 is CSGQATNTEAFF. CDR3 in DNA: TGCAGCGGACAGGCTACCAACACTGAAGCTTTCTTT.

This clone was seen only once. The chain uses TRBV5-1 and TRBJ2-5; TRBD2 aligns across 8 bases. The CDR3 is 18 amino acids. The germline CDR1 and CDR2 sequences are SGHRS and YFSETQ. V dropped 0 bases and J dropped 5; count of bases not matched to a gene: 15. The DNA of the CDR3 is TGCGCCAGCAGCTTGGCCATACTAGCGGATCGTGGCTGGGAGACCCAGTACTTC. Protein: CASSLAILADRGWETQYF. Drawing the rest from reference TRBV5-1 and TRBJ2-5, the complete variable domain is KAGVTQTPRYLIKTRGQQVTLSCSPISGHRSVSWYQQTPGQGLQFLFEYFSETQRNKGNFPGRFSGRQFSNSRSEMNVSTLELGDSALYLCASSLAILADRGWETQYFGPGTRLLVL.

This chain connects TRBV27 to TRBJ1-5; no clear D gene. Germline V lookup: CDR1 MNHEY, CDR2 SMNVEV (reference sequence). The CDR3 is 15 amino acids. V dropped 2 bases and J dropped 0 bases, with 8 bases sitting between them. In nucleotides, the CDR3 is TGTGCCAGCAGTTTAGTAGGAAATAGCAATCAGCCCCAGCATTTT. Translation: CASSLVGNSNQPQHF.

DNA of the CDR3: TGTGCCAGCAGCTTGGGGGGGCCCTCCACTGAAGCTTTCTTT. It specifies CASSLGGPSTEAFF. This chain uses TRBV11-2 with TRBJ1-1; tentatively, D is TRBD1 (6 bases). Deletions cut 3 bases from V and 4 bases from J, with 12 bases between. The germline V gene has CDR1 SGHAT and CDR2 FQNNGV. The CDR3 consists of 14 residues. The whole variable domain, remainder taken from reference TRBV11-2 and TRBJ1-1, is EAGVAQSPRYKIIEKRQSVAFWCNPISGHATLYWYQQILGQGPKLLIQFQNNGVVDDSQLPKDRFSAERLKGVDSTLKIQPAKLEDSAVYLCASSLGGPSTEAFFGQGTRLTVV.

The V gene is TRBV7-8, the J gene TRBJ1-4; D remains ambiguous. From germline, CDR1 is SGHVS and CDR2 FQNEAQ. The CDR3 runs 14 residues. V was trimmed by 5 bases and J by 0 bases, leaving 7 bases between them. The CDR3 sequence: CASSPEATNEKLFF. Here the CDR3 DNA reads TGTGCCAGCAGCCCCGAGGCAACTAATGAAAAACTGTTTTTT.

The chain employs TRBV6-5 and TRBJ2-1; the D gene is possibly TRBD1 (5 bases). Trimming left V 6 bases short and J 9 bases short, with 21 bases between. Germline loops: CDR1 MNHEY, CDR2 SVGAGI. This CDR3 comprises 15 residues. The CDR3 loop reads CASRTRPITQGEQFF. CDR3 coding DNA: TGTGCCAGCAGGACAAGGCCCATTACCCAGGGTGAGCAGTTCTTC.

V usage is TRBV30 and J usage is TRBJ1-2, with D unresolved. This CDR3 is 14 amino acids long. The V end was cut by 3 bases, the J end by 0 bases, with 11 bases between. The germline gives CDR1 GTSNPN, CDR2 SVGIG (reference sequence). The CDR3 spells CAWSPRLANYGYTF. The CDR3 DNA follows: TGTGCCTGGAGCCCGAGACTCGCTAACTATGGCTACACCTTC.

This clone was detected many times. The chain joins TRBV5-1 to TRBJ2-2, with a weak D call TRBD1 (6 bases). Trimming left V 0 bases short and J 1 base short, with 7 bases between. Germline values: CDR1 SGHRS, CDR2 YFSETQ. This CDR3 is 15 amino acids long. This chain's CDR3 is CASSLAQGNTGELFF. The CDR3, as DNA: TGCGCCAGCAGCTTGGCACAGGGGAACACCGGGGAGCTGTTTTTT.

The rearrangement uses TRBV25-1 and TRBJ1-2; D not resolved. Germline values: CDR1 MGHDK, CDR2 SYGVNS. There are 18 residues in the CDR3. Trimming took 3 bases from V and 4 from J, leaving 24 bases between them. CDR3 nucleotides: TGTGCCAGCAGTGATTTTGCATTCGTCCAGCCCCACTCCTATGGCTACACCTTC. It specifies CASSDFAFVQPHSYGYTF.

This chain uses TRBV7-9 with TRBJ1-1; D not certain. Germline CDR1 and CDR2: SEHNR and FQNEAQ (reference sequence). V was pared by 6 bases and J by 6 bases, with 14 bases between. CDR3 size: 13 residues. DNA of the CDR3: TGTGCCAGCAGGGAAGGAGGTTTCGCTGAAGCTTTCTTT. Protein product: CASREGGFAEAFF.